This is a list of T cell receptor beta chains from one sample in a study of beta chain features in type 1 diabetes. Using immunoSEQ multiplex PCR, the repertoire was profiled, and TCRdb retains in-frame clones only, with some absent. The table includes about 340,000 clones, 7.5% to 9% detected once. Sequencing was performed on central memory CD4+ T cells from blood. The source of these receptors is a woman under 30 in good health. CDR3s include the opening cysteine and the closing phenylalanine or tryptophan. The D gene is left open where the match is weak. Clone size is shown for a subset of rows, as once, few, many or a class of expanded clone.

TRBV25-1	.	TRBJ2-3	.	TGTGCCAGCAGTGACTCTGGGGGCATAGATACGCAGTATTTT	CASSDSGGIDTQYF
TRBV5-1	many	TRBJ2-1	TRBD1	TGCGCCAGCAGCCAGGGACAGGGTAACAATGAGCAGTTCTTC	CASSQGQGNNEQFF
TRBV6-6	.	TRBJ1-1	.	TGTGCCAGCAGTCACGGGACAAAGGAAACTGAAGCTTTCTTT	CASSHGTKETEAFF
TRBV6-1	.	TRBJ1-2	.	TGTGCCAGCAGTGAAGCGCTCGGGGAGATTGGCTACACCTTC	CASSEALGEIGYTF
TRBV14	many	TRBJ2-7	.	TGTGCCAGCAGCCAAGTACAACTCGGCGAGCAGTACTTC	CASSQVQLGEQYF
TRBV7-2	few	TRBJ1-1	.	TGTGCCAGCAGGTCGGGACAGAACACTGAAGCTTTCTTT	CASRSGQNTEAFF
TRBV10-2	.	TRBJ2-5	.	TGCGCCAGCAGGACCGGACATAACCAAGAGACCCAGTACTTC	CASRTGHNQETQYF
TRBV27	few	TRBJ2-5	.	TGTGCCAGCAGACCTTACCCCCCCCACAGGACCGATATACCTGAGACCCAGTACTTC	CASRPYPPHRTDIPETQYF
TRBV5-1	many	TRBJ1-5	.	TGCGCCAGCAGCTTGACGGGGGAAAATCAGCCCCAGCATTTT	CASSLTGENQPQHF
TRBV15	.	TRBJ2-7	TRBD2	TGTGCCACCAGCACACTAGCGGGAGCCTACGAGCAGTACTTC	CATSTLAGAYEQYF
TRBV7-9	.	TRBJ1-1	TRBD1	TGTGCCAGCAGCTTTGCAGGGGGCACTGAAGCTTTCTTT	CASSFAGGTEAFF
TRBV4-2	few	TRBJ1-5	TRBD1	TGTGCCAGCAGCCAAGATTCGGACAGGGTGAAGCCCCAGCATTTT	CASSQDSDRVKPQHF
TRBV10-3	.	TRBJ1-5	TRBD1	TGTGCCATCAGTGAGTCGGGCGGAGGGGGCCACGGCGGTCAGCCCCAGCATTTT	CAISESGGGGHGGQPQHF
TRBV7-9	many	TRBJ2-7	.	TGTGCCAGCAGCTTAGGCGCGCAATTCGAGCAGTACTTC	CASSLGAQFEQYF
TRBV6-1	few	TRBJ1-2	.	TGTGCCAGCAGTGAAGCGAAGATGTACTATGGCTACACCTTC	CASSEAKMYYGYTF
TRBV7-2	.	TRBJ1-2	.	TGTGCCAGCAGCTTAGAAGCGGCAGCCTATGGCTACACCTTC	CASSLEAAAYGYTF
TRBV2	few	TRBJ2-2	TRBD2	TGTGCCAGCAGTAGACTAGCGGGAGACACCGGGGAGCTGTTTTTT	CASSRLAGDTGELFF
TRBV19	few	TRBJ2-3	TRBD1	TGTGCCAGTAGTTCAAGACAGGGAAGCACAGATACGCAGTATTTT	CASSSRQGSTDTQYF
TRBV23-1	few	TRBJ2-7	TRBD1	TGCGCCAGATCGAGTGAGGGACAGGGTAACCTACGGCAGTACTTC	CARSSEGQGNLRQYF
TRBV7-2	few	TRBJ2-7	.	TGTGCCAGCAGCCCCGGGACTCACTCCTACGAGCAGTACTTC	CASSPGTHSYEQYF
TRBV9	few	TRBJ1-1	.	TGTGCCAGCAGCGTAGCCCCATTTTTCTCTGAAGCTTTCTTT	CASSVAPFFSEAFF
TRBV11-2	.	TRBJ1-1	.	TGTGCCAGCACCAATCTAGGGGAGAACACTGAAGCTTTCTTT	CASTNLGENTEAFF
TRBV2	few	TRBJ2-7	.	TGTGCCAGTTTCCAGACATTCCGCGAGCAGTACTTC	CASFQTFREQYF
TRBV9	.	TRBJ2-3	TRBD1	TGTGCCAGCAGCGCGGGACAGCTCACAGATACGCAGTATTTT	CASSAGQLTDTQYF
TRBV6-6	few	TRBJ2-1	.	TGTGCCAGCAGTTACACAGCCGGAGAGCAGTTCTTC	CASSYTAGEQFF
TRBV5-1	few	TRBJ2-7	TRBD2	TGCGCCAGCAGCGGCAGCGGGAGGGCCATGGACGAGCAGTACTTC	CASSGSGRAMDEQYF
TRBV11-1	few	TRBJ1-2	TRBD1	TGTGCCAGCAGCCCGACAACAGGGGGCTATGGCTACACCTTC	CASSPTTGGYGYTF
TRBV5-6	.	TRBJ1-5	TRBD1	TGTGCCAGCAGCCGAGGGACAGGGCCGAATCAGCCCCAGCATTTT	CASSRGTGPNQPQHF
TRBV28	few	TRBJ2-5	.	TGTGCCAGCAGTCCCTTGGGGGTTACTGAGACCCAGTACTTC	CASSPLGVTETQYF
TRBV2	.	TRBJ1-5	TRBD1	TGTGCCAGCAGTGTCCACAGGGGTGAAAATCAGCCCCAGCATTTT	CASSVHRGENQPQHF
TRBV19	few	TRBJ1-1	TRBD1	TGTGCCAGTAGCCTTAGGGACAGCTTAAGAAGGGCTTTCTTT	CASSLRDSLRRAFF
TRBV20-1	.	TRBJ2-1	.	TGCAGTGCTAGAGAAAATCGGGAGCAGTTCTTC	CSARENREQFF
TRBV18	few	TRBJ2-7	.	TGTGCCAGCTCACCAGGTTTGAGGAATTACGAGCAGTACTTC	CASSPGLRNYEQYF
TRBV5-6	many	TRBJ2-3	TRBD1	TGTGCCAGCAGCTCCCGTGCCGGGACAGGAAGCACAGATACGCAGTATTTT	CASSSRAGTGSTDTQYF
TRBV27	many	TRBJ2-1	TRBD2	TGTGCCAGCAGAGGACTAGCGGGAATGGGTGAGCAGTTCTTC	CASRGLAGMGEQFF
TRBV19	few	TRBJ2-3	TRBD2	TGTGCCAGTAGTATGCCACCCTCACTAGCGGGAGTACATACGCAGTATTTT	CASSMPPSLAGVHTQYF
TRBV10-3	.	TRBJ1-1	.	TGTGCCATCAGTGACCAGGCCGCGGGGAACACTGAAGCTTTCTTT	CAISDQAAGNTEAFF
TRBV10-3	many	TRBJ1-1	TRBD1	TGTGCCAGCCGTCCCGGGACAGGGAACACTGAAGCTTTCTTT	CASRPGTGNTEAFF
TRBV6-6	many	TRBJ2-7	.	TGTGCCAGCAGGGCAGACAGTAGCTATAGTAACGAGCAGTACTTC	CASRADSSYSNEQYF
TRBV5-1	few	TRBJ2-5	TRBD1	TGCGCCAGCAGCCCTGGACAGGGATTGGAGACCCAGTACTTC	CASSPGQGLETQYF
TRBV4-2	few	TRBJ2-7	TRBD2	TGTGCCAGCAGCCAAGAACGCCTAGCGGGAGGGATTGACGAGCAGTACTTC	CASSQERLAGGIDEQYF
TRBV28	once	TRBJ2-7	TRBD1	TGTGCCACCGGGGGACAGGTCTACGAGCAGTACTTC	CATGGQVYEQYF
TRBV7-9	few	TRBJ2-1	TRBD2	TGTGCCAGCAGCTTCCAAGCGGGAGAGGTCAATGAGCAGTTCTTC	CASSFQAGEVNEQFF
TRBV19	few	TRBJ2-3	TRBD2	TGTGCCAGTACTCCTAGCGGGAACATAGCAGATACGCAGTATTTT	CASTPSGNIADTQYF
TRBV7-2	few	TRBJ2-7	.	TGTGCCAGCAGCTTAGTAGGGATGACAGCTTCCTACGAGCAGTACTTC	CASSLVGMTASYEQYF